The present T cell receptor beta chain was sequenced within a study of T cell responses to AZD1222 COVID-19 vaccine. The V end was cut by 6 bases, the J end by 11 bases, with 16 bases between. Per germline, CDR1 DFQATT and CDR2 SNEGSKA (reference sequence). This CDR3 spans 11 amino acids. Pooled together were second doses at about 4 or about 12 weeks. Comment on this clone: Its antigen is unknown.

Findings and limits, study-wide: Unmutated regions of variants are reportedly targeted by nearly half of spike-specific TCRs. Females made up more of the donors, who were largely white British, and clonal diversity may have come out too low. Receipt of two AZD1222 doses was followed by a rise in Spike-specific TCR breadth and depth.

TCRdb's copy holds only in-frame clones and misses some; the assay was immunoSEQ multiplex PCR. The sample has 130,000 to 150,000 clones, roughly 86% seen once. The chain uses TRBV20-1 and TRBJ1-1; perhaps TRBD1 as D (5 bases). The sample was peripheral blood, taken 28 days after the second AZD1222 dose. The TCR was taken from an adult who received the AZD1222 COVID-19 vaccine. For the CDR3, the DNA is TGCAGTGCAGGGTCCGAGGGGTCGGCTTTCTTT. Amino acids: CSAGSEGSAFF.